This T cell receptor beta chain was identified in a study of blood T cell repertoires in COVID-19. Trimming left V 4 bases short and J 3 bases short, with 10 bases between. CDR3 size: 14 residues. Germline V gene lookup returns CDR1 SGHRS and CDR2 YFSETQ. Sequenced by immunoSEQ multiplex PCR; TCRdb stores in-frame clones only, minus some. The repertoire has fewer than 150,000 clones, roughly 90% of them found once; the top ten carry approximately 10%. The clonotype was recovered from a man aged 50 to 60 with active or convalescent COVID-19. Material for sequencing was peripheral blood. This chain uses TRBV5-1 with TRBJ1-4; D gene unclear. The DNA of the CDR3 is TGCGCCAGCAGCGAGGAGAGCCCTAATGAAAAACTGTTTTTT. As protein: CASSEESPNEKLFF. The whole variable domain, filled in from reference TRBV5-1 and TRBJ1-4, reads KAGVTQTPRYLIKTRGQQVTLSCSPISGHRSVSWYQQTPGQGLQFLFEYFSETQRNKGNFPGRFSGRQFSNSRSEMNVSTLELGDSALYLCASSEESPNEKLFFGSGTQLSVL.